The present T cell receptor beta chain was sequenced within a study of siplizumab effects on memory and regulatory T cells. General study results and limits: The authors did not confirm suppressive function in proliferating Tregs from siplizumab cultures.

Turning to this clone: Its antigen is unidentified.

This CDR3 comprises 16 residues. The germline V and J ends were trimmed by 11 bases and 1 base, with 20 bases remaining between them. The protocol was immunoSEQ multiplex PCR, while the TCRdb copy is restricted to in-frame clones and leaves out a portion. Among 50,000 to 70,000 clones listed, 95% to 98% were seen once. J is TRBJ1-4 and V is TRBV23-1; a possible D gene is TRBD1 (5 bases). TRBV23-1 is classed as an ORF, of uncertain function. The clonotype originates from a human donor in good health. Sample: naive CD8+ T cells sorted from blood. The CDR3 coding sequence is TGCGCCCAGCAGTGGCCAGGGCATGGAACTAATGAAAAACTGTTTTTT. This codes for CAQQWPGHGTNEKLFF.